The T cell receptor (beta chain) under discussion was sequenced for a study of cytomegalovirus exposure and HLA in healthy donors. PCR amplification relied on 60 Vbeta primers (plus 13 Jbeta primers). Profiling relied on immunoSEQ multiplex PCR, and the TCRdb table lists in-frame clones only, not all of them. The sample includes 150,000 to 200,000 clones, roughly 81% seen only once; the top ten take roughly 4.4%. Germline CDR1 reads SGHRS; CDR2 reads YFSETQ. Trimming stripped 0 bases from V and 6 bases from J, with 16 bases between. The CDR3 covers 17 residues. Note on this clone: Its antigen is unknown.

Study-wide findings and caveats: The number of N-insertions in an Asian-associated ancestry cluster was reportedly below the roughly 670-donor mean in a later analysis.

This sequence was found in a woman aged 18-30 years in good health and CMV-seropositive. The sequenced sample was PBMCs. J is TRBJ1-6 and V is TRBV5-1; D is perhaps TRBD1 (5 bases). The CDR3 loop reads CASSLVGQGKGNSPLHF. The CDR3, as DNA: TGCGCCAGCAGCTTGGTTGGGCAGGGCAAAGGTAATTCACCCCTCCACTTT.